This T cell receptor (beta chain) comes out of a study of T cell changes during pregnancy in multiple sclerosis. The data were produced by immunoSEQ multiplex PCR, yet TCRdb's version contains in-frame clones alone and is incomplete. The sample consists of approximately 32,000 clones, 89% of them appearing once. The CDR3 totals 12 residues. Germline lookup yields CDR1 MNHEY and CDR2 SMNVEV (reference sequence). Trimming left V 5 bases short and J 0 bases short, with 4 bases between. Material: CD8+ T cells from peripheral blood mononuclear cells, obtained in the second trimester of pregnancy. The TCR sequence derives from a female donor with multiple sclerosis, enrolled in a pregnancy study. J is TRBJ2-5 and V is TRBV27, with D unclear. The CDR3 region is CASSQNQETQYF. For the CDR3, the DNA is TGTGCCAGCAGTCAGAACCAAGAGACCCAGTACTTC.